This T cell receptor (beta chain) was sequenced during a study of identical twins (dated by TCRdb to about 2016). Background for the entire study: The study deep-sequenced TCR alpha and beta repertoires from monozygotic twins, unrelated adults of various ages and cord blood to test whether fetal clonotypes persist. To rule out contamination, replicate twin experiments were performed at different times with different library preparation protocols.

Every donor was a healthy Caucasian. Three pairs of female monozygotic twins, all aged roughly 18 to 29 years, were included in the twin cohort. Peripheral blood mononuclear cells were used as the source from which RNA for TCR libraries was isolated. The library was produced with 5' RACE. Sequencer: Illumina HiSeq 2000. Template switching added a universal primer binding site, and the final cDNA carried a unique molecular identifier that allowed TCR cDNA molecules to be counted accurately. First-strand cDNA for TCR alpha and beta chains was synthesized from specific primers in the conserved constant-segment region. To control for contamination, every cDNA library was double barcoded, receiving both a SMART-Mk sample barcode and Illumina barcodes. Two successive PCR steps introduced TruSeq adapter sequences along with Illumina sample barcodes. TCR alpha and beta cDNA libraries were sequenced on the Illumina HiSeq platform with custom primers. As for the original processing: MiGEC processed the raw reads to extract unique molecular identifiers, while MiXCR was used to determine the CDR3 positions. Recombination models were inferred per individual with the repgenHMM and IGoR tools using an EM algorithm. Shared clonotypes were analyzed with the tcR package in R, and sharing was normalized by the product of cloneset sizes. Out-of-frame nonproductive sequences were analyzed to study raw recombination free of thymic and clonal selection effects. In TCRdb, the public reads were trimmed at Q25 with fastp and aligned with MiXCR, with productive beta chains retained. Rows are unified per CDR3 protein, each entry keeping the most common DNA and genes. Clone size and V and J calls follow TCRdb, not the original study. A total of over 600,000 distinct CDR3 sequences appear in this sample, over 20% of them only once. Around 4.4% of the sample goes to the ten largest clones.

The CDR3 runs 15 amino acids, cysteine and phenylalanine included. Only the CDR3 part of the read is kept: 45 bases, read in frame from the first base. V and J are trimmed by 5 bases and 8 bases, and the gene matches miss 9 bases of the junction. The study at large found these results: Invariant T cells such as MAIT and iNKT could partly confound zero-insertion analyses, though diverse VJ usage argued against this for most clonotypes. In monozygotic twins, recombination models systematically underestimated out-of-frame TCR alpha sharing, but the models matched the sharing seen between unrelated individuals. Because the same donors could not be followed over many years, the conclusions relied on cross-sectional statistical analysis. Abundant cord blood beta clonotypes carried fewer insertions; young adult naive repertoires showed a weaker similar trend, while memory repertoires showed none. Compared with coincidental sharing between unrelated individuals, an excess of low generation-probability sequences was observed among out-of-frame TCR alpha sequences shared between twins. Excess twin sharing in beta out-of-frame sequences was weaker because fewer shared sequences lowered the signal-to-noise ratio.

About this clonotype: No cognate antigen has been identified for it. It has no much larger one-base neighbor in the sample; base qualities were not kept.

Another study also made use of these data, one on T cells expressing NK-cell markers. As the second publication notes: Three sorted T-cell subsets (CD3+CD56+NKG2C+, CD3+CD56+NKG2C- and CD3+CD56-NKG2C+) from eight donors had their TCR beta-chain repertoires profiled. Among the eight sequenced donors, seven were HCMV-seropositive and one was HCMV-seronegative. In several experiments an anti-gammadeltaTCR antibody was added to restrict sorting to alphabetaTCR-expressing T cells. For about 6 donors, the dominant CD3+CD56+NKG2C+ clonotypes were among the top 10 CD8+ clonotypes and accounted for 1.0-7.0% of CD8+ T cells. Those dominant clonotypes were again the most abundant among CD3+CD56-NKG2C+ cells in a few donors, at roughly 25-65%. Whether the expanded NKG2C-expressing T cell clones were specific for HCMV antigens remained unclear. All eight donors whose samples were sequenced were randomly selected healthy volunteers, three of them men and five women. HCMV serostatus was determined by detecting HCMV-specific IgG in serum with a commercial ELISA kit. For several donors, bulk peripheral blood T-cell repertoires were additionally sequenced from unsorted PBMC. MIGEC was used to demultiplex reads and group reads by UMI, and MiTCR was used to assemble and quantify clonotypes. Only TCR cDNA sequences supported by at least two reads were kept to exclude erroneous sequences. The tcR package was used for downstream repertoire analysis, and clonotypes were matched across fractions by CDR3 nucleotide sequence plus V segment. VDJmatch was used to annotate antigen specificity against VDJdb, with one amino acid substitution allowed in CDR3.

The sequence links TRBV12-3 or TRBV12-4 to TRBJ2-1, with 10 bases matching TRBD1. The clonotype originates from a woman aged 18 to 35 in good health. The sequenced sample was PBMCs. The nucleotide sequence reads as follows: TGTGCCAGCAGTCTGGGACAGGGGTGGTTAGATGAGCAGTTCTTC. This gives the protein CASSLGQGWLDEQFF.